The next 20 T cell receptor beta chains were all read from a single sample in a study of identical twins. TCRdb used MiXCR to reprocess the 5' RACE reads, holding one entry per CDR3 protein. In the table there are 200,000 to 250,000 distinct CDR3 sequences, over 5% of which are singletons. These data were also filed under a second study, of T cells expressing NK-cell markers.

Sequenced sample: CD8+ T cells sorted from blood. The receptor source for this set is a woman aged 18-29 years in good health.

The table lists this clonotype with a few counts. The chain carries TRBV20-1 and TRBJ1-1; no clear D. Germline V gene data show CDR1 as DFQATT and CDR2 as SNEGSKA (reference sequence). The CDR3 consists of 13 residues. V was pared by 2 bases and J by 1 base, with 8 bases between. The CDR3 loop reads CSARPVQNTEAFF. The CDR3 nucleotides are TGCAGTGCTAGACCTGTGCAGAACACTGAAGCTTTCTTT.

This clonotype was counted at least ten times. J is TRBJ2-7 and V is TRBV20-1; D remains ambiguous. The CDR3 is 14 residues long. Germline CDR1 DFQATT, CDR2 SNEGSKA (reference sequence). V shed 6 bases and J shed 3 bases, with 18 bases lying between them. In DNA form, the CDR3 reads TGCAGTGCCAGACCCATGAGCGAGGACTACGAGCAGTACTTC. This gives the protein CSARPMSEDYEQYF.

This clonotype occurred a few times. The V gene is TRBV2, the J gene TRBJ2-2; a possible D gene is TRBD2 (6 bases). V dropped 7 bases and J dropped 9 bases, with 18 bases sitting between them. The CDR3 loop spans 14 amino acids. Germline CDR1 SNHLY, CDR2 FYNNEI. CDR3 nucleotides: TGTGCCAGCACTAGACTAGTGGGGGAGTGGGAGCTGTTTTTT. The encoded protein is CASTRLVGEWELFF.

This clonotype was recorded a few times. This chain links TRBV20-1 with TRBJ2-1; D may be TRBD1 or TRBD2 (5 bases each). The CDR3 is made up of 15 amino acids. Germline V gene sequence: CDR1 DFQATT, CDR2 SNEGSKA (reference sequence). V was cut by 0 bases and J by 3 bases, with 12 bases left in between. CDR3 nucleotides: TGCAGTGCTAGAGATCTCGAGGGGATCTACAATGAGCAGTTCTTC. Translating it yields CSARDLEGIYNEQFF.

This clonotype was found a few times. The rearrangement joins TRBV2 to TRBJ1-3; TRBD1 matches at 8 bases. This CDR3 is built from 17 residues. V lost 5 bases, J lost 0 bases, and 9 bases stayed unmatched. Germline lookup yields CDR1 SNHLY and CDR2 FYNNEI. CDR3 protein: CASSRLTGAFSGNTIYF. CDR3 sequence (DNA): TGTGCCAGCAGTAGATTGACAGGGGCTTTCTCTGGAAACACCATATATTTT.

In this sample, this clonotype turned up many times. V and J are TRBV4-1 and TRBJ2-1; 10 nucleotides match TRBD2. Germline V gene data show CDR1 as MGHRA and CDR2 as YSYEKL. J was trimmed by 5 bases and V by 4 bases; bases with no gene match: 5. The CDR3 has 15 residues. CDR3: CASSRGGTSDNEQFF. CDR3 nucleotide sequence: TGCGCCAGCAGCCGAGGCGGGACTAGCGACAATGAGCAGTTCTTC.

This clonotype was recorded many times. The chain carries TRBV6-1 and TRBJ1-1, with no clear D. CDR3 length equals 12 residues. Germline assignment: CDR1 MNHNS and CDR2 SASEGT. With 6 bases removed from V and 2 bases from J, the gap between germline ends came to 7 bases. CDR3 sequence (DNA): TGTGCCAGCAGAGAGGGTAACACTGAAGCTTTCTTT. Protein: CASREGNTEAFF.

This clonotype was seen a few times. CDR3 in DNA: TGTGCCAGCAGTTTTTTCTCATACAATGAGCAGTTCTTC. Translation: CASSFFSYNEQFF. The genes are TRBV27 and TRBJ2-1; no definite D call. Deletions cut 3 bases from V and 4 bases from J, with 7 bases between. The V gene's germline CDR1 is MNHEY and CDR2 SMNVEV (reference sequence). The CDR3 is 13 residues long.

This clonotype occurred a few times. V is TRBV7-9 and J is TRBJ2-5; 7 bases are shared with TRBD2. CDR3 size: 14 residues. Germline V gene data show CDR1 as SEHNR and CDR2 as FQNEAQ (reference sequence). The ends lost 5 bases at V and 4 bases at J; junction bases unmatched: 7. The CDR3, as DNA: TGTGCCAGCAGCCCTCCGGGGAGGGGAGAGACCCAGTACTTC. Its translation: CASSPPGRGETQYF. Full variable domain (rest looked up from reference TRBV7-9 and TRBJ2-5): DTGVSQNPRHKITKRGQNVTFRCDPISEHNRLYWYRQTLGQGPEFLTYFQNEAQLEKSRLLSDRFSAERPKGSFSTLEIQRTEQGDSAMYLCASSPPGRGETQYFGPGTRLLVL.

This clonotype has at least ten counts. The chain couples TRBV5-1 to TRBJ2-1; possibly TRBD2 for D (5 bases). This CDR3 is built from 16 residues. CDR1 is SGHRS, CDR2 YFSETQ, per germline. V lost 0 bases and J 1 base, leaving 11 bases between the germline ends. CDR3 nucleotide sequence: TGCGCCAGCAGCTTGGATCTAGAGGGTTCCTACAATGAGCAGTTCTTC. Amino acids: CASSLDLEGSYNEQFF.

This rearrangement joins TRBV10-2 to TRBJ2-3; 11 bases line up with TRBD2. Looked up from germline, CDR1 is WSHSY and CDR2 is SAAADI. There are 14 residues in the CDR3. The V and J ends lost 8 bases and 5 bases, in that order; junction bases with no gene match: 6. CDR3: CASGSGGAVDTQYF. The CDR3 DNA sequence: TGCGCCAGCGGTAGCGGGGGGGCCGTAGATACGCAGTATTTT.

This chain connects TRBV7-9 to TRBJ2-1; D is unclear. This CDR3 has 12 residues. Trimming pared 4 bases from V and 9 bases from J, leaving 10 bases between. The germline V gene has CDR1 SEHNR and CDR2 FQNEAQ (reference sequence). CDR3 residues: CASSSVEGEQFF. CDR3 DNA sequence: TGTGCCAGCAGCTCGGTAGAAGGTGAGCAGTTCTTC.

This clonotype has just a few counts. The chain combines TRBV7-2 with TRBJ2-5; D not certain. The CDR3 contains 15 residues. V lost 6 bases to trimming and J lost 3 bases, with 17 bases between them. Germline V CDR1 and CDR2: SGHTA, FQGNSA. The CDR3 DNA is TGTGCCAGCAGTTTCGACCCGACACACGAAGAGACCCAGTACTTC. It encodes CASSFDPTHEETQYF.

This clonotype was found many times. The genes are TRBV6-2 or TRBV6-3 and TRBJ1-1; D not resolved. From germline, CDR1 is MNHEY and CDR2 SVGEGT. The CDR3 covers 11 residues. Trimming shortened V by 2 bases and J by 7 bases, and 5 bases separated the two germline ends. The CDR3 DNA is TGTGCCAGCAGTTACGCCAATGAAGCTTTCTTT. This codes for CASSYANEAFF.

This clonotype was picked up a small number of times. The chain carries TRBV20-1 and TRBJ1-1; D is perhaps TRBD1 (6 bases). V was pared by 4 bases and J by 2 bases, with 17 bases between. CDR1 DFQATT and CDR2 SNEGSKA come from the germline V gene (reference sequence). The CDR3 runs to 15 residues. The CDR3 DNA reads as TGCAGTGCTATCATAGACAGGATAGGAAACACTGAAGCTTTCTTT. Amino acids: CSAIIDRIGNTEAFF.

This clonotype came up a few times. V usage is TRBV7-9 and J usage is TRBJ1-1; D call uncertain. The CDR3 extends over 15 amino acids. Trimming cost V 2 bases and J 0 bases, with 10 bases left between them. Germline CDR1 SEHNR, CDR2 FQNEAQ (reference sequence). The CDR3, as DNA: TGTGCCAGCAGCTTAACTAAGCCGATGAACACTGAAGCTTTCTTT. Translating it yields CASSLTKPMNTEAFF.

A few counts support this clonotype. Its ends do not fully match the called genes, so a read error is possible. V gene TRBV20-1 combines with J gene TRBJ1-1, with D perhaps matching TRBD1 (5 bases). This CDR3 is built from 13 residues. Germline CDR1 is DFQATT and CDR2 is SNEGSKA (reference sequence). The CDR3: CSAKAPSGYEVFF. The CDR3 coding sequence is TGCAGTGCTAAGGCCCCCTCAGGGTATGAAGTTTTCTTT.

Many counts were recorded for this clonotype. The genes are TRBV11-2 and TRBJ2-3; 7 positions match TRBD2. J lost 5 bases, V lost 2 bases, and 10 bases had no gene match. Germline CDR1 and CDR2: SGHAT and FQNNGV. This CDR3 region has 16 residues. The CDR3 DNA is TGTGCCAGCAGCTTAAGCGGGGCTACTCCTATAGATACGCAGTATTTT. Translated: CASSLSGATPIDTQYF.

The chain employs TRBV27 and TRBJ2-3, with TRBD2 identical over 13 bases. With V trimmed by 8 bases and J by 6 bases, 8 bases remained unmatched. This CDR3 has 15 residues. Germline V gives CDR1 MNHEY, CDR2 SMNVEV (reference sequence). Written as DNA, the CDR3 is TGTGCCAGCTATGGACTAGCGGGAGAGATTGATACGCAGTATTTT. Translating gives CASYGLAGEIDTQYF.

This clonotype came up many times. The rearrangement uses TRBV4-3 and TRBJ2-5; unclear D gene. CDR3 length: 17 amino acids. Germline V lookup: CDR1 LGHNA, CDR2 YSLEER. The V end was cut by 0 bases, the J end by 5 bases, with 19 bases between. The CDR3 coding sequence is TGCGCCAGCAGCCAAGATCGATGGCACGGAGCCGGGGAGACCCAGTACTTC. It encodes CASSQDRWHGAGETQYF.